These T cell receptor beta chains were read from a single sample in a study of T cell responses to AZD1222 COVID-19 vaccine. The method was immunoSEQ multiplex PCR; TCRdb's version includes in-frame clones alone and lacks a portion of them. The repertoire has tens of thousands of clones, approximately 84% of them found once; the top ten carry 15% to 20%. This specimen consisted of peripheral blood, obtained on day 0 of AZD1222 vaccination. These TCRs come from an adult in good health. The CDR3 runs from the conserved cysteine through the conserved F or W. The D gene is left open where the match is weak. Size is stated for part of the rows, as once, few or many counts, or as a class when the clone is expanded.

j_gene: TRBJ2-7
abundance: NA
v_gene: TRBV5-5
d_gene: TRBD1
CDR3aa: CASSWTGGLYEQYF
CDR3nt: TGTGCCAGCAGCTGGACAGGGGGCCTCTACGAGCAGTACTTC

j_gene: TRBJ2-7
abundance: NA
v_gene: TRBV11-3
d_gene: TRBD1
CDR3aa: CASSLGDRGSYEQYF
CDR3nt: TGTGCCAGCAGCTTGGGGGACAGGGGTTCCTACGAGCAGTACTTC

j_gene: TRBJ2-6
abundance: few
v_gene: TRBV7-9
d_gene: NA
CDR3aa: CASSLGGSLGYVLTF
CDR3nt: TGTGCCAGCAGCTTAGGGGGGAGCCTTGGATATGTCCTGACTTTC

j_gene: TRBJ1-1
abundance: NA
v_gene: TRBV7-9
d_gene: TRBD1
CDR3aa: CASSLLGQGTEAFF
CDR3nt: TGTGCCAGCAGCTTACTGGGACAGGGCACTGAAGCTTTCTTT

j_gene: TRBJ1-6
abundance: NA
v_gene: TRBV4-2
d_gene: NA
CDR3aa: CASSQDRAGDSPLHF
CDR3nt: TGTGCCAGCAGCCAAGATAGGGCAGGGGATTCACCCCTCCACTTT

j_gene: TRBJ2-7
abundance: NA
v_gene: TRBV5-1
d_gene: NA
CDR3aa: CAPPDEQYF
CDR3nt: TGCGCCCCGCCAGACGAGCAGTACTTC

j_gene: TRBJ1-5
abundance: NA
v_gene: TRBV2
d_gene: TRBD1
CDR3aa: CASSTRGTGEDQPQHF
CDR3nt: TGTGCCAGCTCTACACGGGGGACAGGGGAGGATCAGCCCCAGCATTTT

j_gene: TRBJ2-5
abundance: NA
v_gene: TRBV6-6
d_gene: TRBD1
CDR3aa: CASSRNLPGQGLGTTQYF
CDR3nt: TGTGCCAGCAGCCGAAATCTTCCGGGACAGGGGTTGGGAACGACCCAGTACTTC

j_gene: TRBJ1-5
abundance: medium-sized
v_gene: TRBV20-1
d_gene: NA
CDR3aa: CSASVEASNQPQHF
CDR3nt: TGCAGTGCTAGTGTGGAGGCTAGCAATCAGCCCCAGCATTTT

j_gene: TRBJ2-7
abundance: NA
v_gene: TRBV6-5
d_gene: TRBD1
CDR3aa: CASSRTGGGGDEQYF
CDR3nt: TGTGCCAGCAGCAGGACAGGGGGTGGCGGGGACGAGCAGTACTTC

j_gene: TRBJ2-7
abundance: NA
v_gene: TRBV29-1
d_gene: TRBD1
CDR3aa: CSVMTGSYEQYF
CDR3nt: TGCAGCGTGATGACAGGGTCCTACGAGCAGTACTTC

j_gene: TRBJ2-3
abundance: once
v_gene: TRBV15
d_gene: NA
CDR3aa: CATSGRLLHTQYF
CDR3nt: TGTGCCACCAGCGGCCGACTATTGCATACGCAGTATTTT

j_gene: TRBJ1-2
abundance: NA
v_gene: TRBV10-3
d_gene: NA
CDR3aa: CAISEHQGYSYGYTF
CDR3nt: TGTGCCATCAGTGAGCACCAGGGGTACAGCTATGGCTACACCTTC

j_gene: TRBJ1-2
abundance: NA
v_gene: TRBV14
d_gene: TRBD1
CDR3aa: CASSQARQGRVYGYTF
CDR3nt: TGTGCCAGCAGCCAAGCCAGACAGGGTAGGGTCTATGGCTACACCTTC

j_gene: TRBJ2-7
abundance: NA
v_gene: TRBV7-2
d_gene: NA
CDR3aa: CASSGDRSSYEQYF
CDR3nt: TGTGCCAGCAGCGGAGACAGGAGCTCCTACGAGCAGTACTTC

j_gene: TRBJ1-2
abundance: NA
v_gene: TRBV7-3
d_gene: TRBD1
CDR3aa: CASSSDQGAGGYTF
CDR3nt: TGTGCCAGCAGCTCGGATCAGGGGGCAGGTGGCTACACCTTC

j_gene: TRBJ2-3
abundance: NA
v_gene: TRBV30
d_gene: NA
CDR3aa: CAWTGNLRNTQYF
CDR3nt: TGTGCCTGGACAGGGAACCTTCGGAATACGCAGTATTTT

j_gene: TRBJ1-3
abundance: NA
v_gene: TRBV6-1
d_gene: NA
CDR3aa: CASSEGGSGNTIYF
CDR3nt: TGTGCCAGCAGTGAAGGGGGCTCTGGAAACACCATATATTTT

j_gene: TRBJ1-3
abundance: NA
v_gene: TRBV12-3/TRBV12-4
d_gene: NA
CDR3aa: CASSPSRNTIYF
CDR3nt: TGTGCCAGCAGCCCCTCGCGGAACACCATATATTTT

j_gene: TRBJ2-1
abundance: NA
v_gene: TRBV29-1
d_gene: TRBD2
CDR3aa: CSVRSPGGKYNEQFF
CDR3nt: TGCAGCGTCCGCTCCCCGGGGGGAAAATACAATGAGCAGTTCTTC

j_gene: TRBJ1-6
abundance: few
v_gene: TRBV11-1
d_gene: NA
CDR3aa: CASSFRGNNSPLHF
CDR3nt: TGTGCCAGCAGTTTTAGAGGAAATAATTCACCCCTCCACTTT

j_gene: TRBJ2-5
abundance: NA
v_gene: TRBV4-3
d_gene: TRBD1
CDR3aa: CASSQTDRKGETQYF
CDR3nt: TGCGCCAGCAGCCAGACGGACAGGAAGGGAGAGACCCAGTACTTC

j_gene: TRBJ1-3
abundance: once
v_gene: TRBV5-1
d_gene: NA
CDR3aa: CASSLGGNSGNTIYF
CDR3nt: TGCGCCAGCAGCTTGGGGGGGAACTCTGGAAACACCATATATTTT

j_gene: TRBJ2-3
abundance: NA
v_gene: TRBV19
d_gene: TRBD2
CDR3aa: CASSIRASGGPDTQYF
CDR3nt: TGTGCCAGTAGTATAAGGGCTAGCGGGGGCCCAGATACGCAGTATTTT

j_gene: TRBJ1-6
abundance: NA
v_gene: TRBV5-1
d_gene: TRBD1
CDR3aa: CASSDSSGGIRNSPLHF
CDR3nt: TGCGCCAGCAGCGATTCCTCAGGGGGCATTAGAAATTCACCCCTCCACTTT

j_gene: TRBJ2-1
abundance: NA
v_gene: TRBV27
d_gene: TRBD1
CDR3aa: CASRNAGQGRNEQFF
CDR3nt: TGTGCCAGCAGAAACGCGGGACAGGGACGGAATGAGCAGTTCTTC

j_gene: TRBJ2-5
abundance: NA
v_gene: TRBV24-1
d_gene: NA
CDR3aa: CATSDWGQEETQYF
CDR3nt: TGTGCCACCAGTGATTGGGGGCAGGAAGAGACCCAGTACTTC

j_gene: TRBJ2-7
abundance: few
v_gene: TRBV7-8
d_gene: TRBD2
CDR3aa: CASSLGVGLAVYEQYF
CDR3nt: TGTGCCAGCAGCTTAGGGGTCGGGCTAGCGGTCTACGAGCAGTACTTC

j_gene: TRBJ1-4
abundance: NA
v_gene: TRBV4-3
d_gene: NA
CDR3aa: CASSHLDSATNEKLFF
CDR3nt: TGCGCCAGCAGCCACCTAGACAGTGCAACTAATGAAAAACTGTTTTTT

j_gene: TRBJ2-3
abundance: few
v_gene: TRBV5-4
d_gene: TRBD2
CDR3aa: CASSLEHGRSTDTQYF
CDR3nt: TGTGCCAGCAGCTTGGAGCACGGGAGGAGCACAGATACGCAGTATTTT

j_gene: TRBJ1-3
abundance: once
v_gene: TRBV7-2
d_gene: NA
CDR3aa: CASSSQVSGNTIYF
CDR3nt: TGTGCCAGCAGCTCTCAAGTCTCTGGAAACACCATATATTTT

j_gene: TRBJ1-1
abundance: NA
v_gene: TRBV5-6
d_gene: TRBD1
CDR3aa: CASSFETGDPEAFF
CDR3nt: TGTGCCAGCAGCTTTGAGACAGGGGACCCTGAAGCTTTCTTT

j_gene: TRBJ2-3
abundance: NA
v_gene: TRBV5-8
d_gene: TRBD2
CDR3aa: CASSARDYTDTQYF
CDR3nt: TGTGCCAGCAGCGCCAGGGACTACACAGATACGCAGTATTTT

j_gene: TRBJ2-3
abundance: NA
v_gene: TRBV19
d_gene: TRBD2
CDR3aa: CASSIMSGGRDTQYF
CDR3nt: TGTGCCAGTAGTATCATGAGCGGGGGGAGGGATACGCAGTATTTT

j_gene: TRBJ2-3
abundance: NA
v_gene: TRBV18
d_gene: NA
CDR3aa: CASSTTTDTQYF
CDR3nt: TGTGCCAGCTCAACCACCACAGATACGCAGTATTTT

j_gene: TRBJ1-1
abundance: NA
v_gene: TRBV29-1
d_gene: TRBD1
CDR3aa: CSVEAQGAEAFF
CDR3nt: TGCAGCGTTGAGGCACAGGGGGCTGAAGCTTTCTTT

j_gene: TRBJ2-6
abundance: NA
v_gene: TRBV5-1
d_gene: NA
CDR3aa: CASSGAGTTSGANVLTF
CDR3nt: TGCGCCAGCAGCGGAGCCGGGACAACCTCTGGGGCCAACGTCCTGACTTTC

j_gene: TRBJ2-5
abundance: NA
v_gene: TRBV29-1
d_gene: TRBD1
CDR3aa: CSVEDQRQGRETQYF
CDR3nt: TGCAGCGTTGAAGACCAAAGACAGGGGAGAGAGACCCAGTACTTC

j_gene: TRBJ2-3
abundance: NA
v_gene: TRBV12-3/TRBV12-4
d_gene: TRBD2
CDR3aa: CASTPGLAGQYF
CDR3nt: TGTGCCAGCACCCCGGGACTAGCGGGGCAGTATTTT

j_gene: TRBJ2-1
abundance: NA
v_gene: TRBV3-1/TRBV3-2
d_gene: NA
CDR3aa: CASSQISYNEQFF
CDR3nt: TGTGCCAGCAGCCAAATTTCCTACAATGAGCAGTTCTTC

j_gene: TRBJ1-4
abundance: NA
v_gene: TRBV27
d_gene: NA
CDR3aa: CASSFKGVEKLFF
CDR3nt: TGTGCCAGCAGTTTCAAGGGGGTTGAAAAACTGTTTTTT

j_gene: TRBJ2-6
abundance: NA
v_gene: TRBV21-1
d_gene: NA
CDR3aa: CARDPSGANVLTF
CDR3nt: TGTGCCAGGGACCCCTCTGGGGCCAACGTCCTGACTTTC

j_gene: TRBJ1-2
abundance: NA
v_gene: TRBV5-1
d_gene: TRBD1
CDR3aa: CASSLEGDRTSYGYTF
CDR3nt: TGCGCCAGCAGCTTGGAGGGGGACAGGACCTCGTATGGCTACACCTTC

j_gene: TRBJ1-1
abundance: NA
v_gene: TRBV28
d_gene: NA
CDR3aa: CASNQRGTEAFF
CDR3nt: TGTGCCAGCAATCAGCGTGGCACTGAAGCTTTCTTT

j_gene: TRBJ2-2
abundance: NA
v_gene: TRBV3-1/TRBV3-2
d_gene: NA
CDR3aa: CASSPDLGGMSGELFF
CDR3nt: TGTGCCAGCAGCCCCGACTTAGGGGGGATGTCCGGGGAGCTGTTTTTT

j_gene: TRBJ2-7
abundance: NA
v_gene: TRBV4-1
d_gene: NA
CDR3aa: CASSQDEGYIYEQYF
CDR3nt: TGCGCCAGCAGCCAAGATGAAGGTTACATATACGAGCAGTACTTC

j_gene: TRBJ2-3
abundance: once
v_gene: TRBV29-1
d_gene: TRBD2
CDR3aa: CSVEGTSGPQREPLSTDTQYF
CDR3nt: TGCAGCGTTGAAGGGACTAGCGGGCCCCAGCGGGAGCCCCTAAGCACAGATACGCAGTATTTT

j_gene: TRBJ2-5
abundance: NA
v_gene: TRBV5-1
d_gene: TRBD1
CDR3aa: CASSLGGQVQETQYF
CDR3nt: TGCGCCAGCAGCTTGGGGGGACAGGTTCAAGAGACCCAGTACTTC

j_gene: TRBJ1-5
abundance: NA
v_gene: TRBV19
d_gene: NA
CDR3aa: CASNTGYQPQHF
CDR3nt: TGTGCCAGTAACACAGGGTACCAGCCCCAGCATTTT